This T cell receptor (beta chain) was profiled in a study of regulatory T cells in long-lasting Graves disease. Study background: In persistent Graves' disease, antithyroid drugs had been taken for over 5 years and TSH receptor antibodies stayed positive.

Broader study findings: Persistent disease preferred TRBV28, TRBJ1-2 and TRBJ2-5.

Time point defined: persistent/refractory GD, antithyroid drugs over 5 years with positive TRAb. PBMCs provided the RNA from which the TCR library was made. Guidelines of the American Thyroid Association were used to diagnose Graves' disease. A blood draw put about 9 milliliters of peripheral blood into EDTA tubes. The germline CDR1 and CDR2 sequences are MDHEN and SYDVKM. V was shortened by 3 bases and J by 2 bases, with 17 bases between the two germline ends. This CDR3 is built from 16 residues. This clonotype appeared a few times. The antigen is unknown. Arm-PCR with iRepertoire HTBI primers amplified the CDR3 regions for these TCR beta libraries. TCRdb fed the multiplex PCR reads into MiXCR, producing one record per CDR3 protein. The sample carries roughly 700,000 distinct CDR3 sequences, around 30% recorded once.

This sample comprised peripheral blood mononuclear cells (PBMCs), obtained when the disease was refractory, from a patient treated with antithyroid drugs. The chain joins TRBV28 to TRBJ2-7; D is perhaps TRBD1 or TRBD2 (5 bases each). This receptor was obtained from a female donor with Graves disease. CDR3 DNA sequence: TGTGCCAGCAGTTTGGGGGTGGGAGCGGTGCCCTACGAGCAGTACTTC. This translates into CASSLGVGAVPYEQYF. Full variable domain (rest looked up from reference TRBV28 and TRBJ2-7): DVKVTQSSRYLVKRTGEKVFLECVQDMDHENMFWYRQDPGLGLRLIYFSYDVKMKEKGDIPEGYSVSREKKERFSLILESASTNQTSMYLCASSLGVGAVPYEQYFGPGTRLTVT.